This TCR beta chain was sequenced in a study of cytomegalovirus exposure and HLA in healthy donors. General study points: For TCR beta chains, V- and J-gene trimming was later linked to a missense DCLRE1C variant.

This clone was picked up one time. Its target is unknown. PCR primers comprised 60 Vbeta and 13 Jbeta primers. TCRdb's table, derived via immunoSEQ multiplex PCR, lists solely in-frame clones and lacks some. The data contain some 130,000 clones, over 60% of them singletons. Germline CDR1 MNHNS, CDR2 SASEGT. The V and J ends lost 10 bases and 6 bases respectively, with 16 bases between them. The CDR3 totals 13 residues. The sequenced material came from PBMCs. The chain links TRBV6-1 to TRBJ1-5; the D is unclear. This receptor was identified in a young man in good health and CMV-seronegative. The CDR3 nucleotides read TGTGCCACGACCCCGGGAGGCCTTCAGCCCCAGCATTTT. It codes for CATTPGGLQPQHF.